The 4 T cell receptor beta chains below all came from one sample that was sequenced in a study of regulatory T cells in long-lasting Graves disease. Time point described: persistent/refractory GD, antithyroid drugs over 5 years with positive TRAb. PBMC-derived RNA was used for the TCR library. The authors built TCR beta libraries using iRepertoire HTBI primers and Arm-PCR of CDR3 regions. In TCRdb, the multiplex PCR reads were re-called with MiXCR into one record per CDR3 protein. The repertoire consists of 600,000 to 800,000 distinct CDR3 sequences, with around 30% occurring once and the leading ten covering 42%. Sample: peripheral blood mononuclear cells (PBMCs), taken when the disease was refractory, from a patient treated with antithyroid drugs. These receptors were obtained from a female donor with Graves disease.

The J gene is TRBJ1-1, the V gene TRBV7-8; D unclear. CDR1 is SGHVS and CDR2 is FQNEAQ in the germline V gene. The CDR3 is 14 amino acids. The V end lost 2 bases, the J end lost 1 base, and 8 bases lay between the germline ends. Here the CDR3 DNA reads TGTGCCAGCAGCTTATACACTTCGAACACTGAAGCTTTCTTT. Its protein is CASSLYTSNTEAFF.

The J gene is TRBJ1-1, the V gene TRBV7-2; possibly TRBD1 for D (5 bases). The V end was cut by 5 bases, the J end by 0 bases, with 16 bases between. The CDR3 has 16 residues. The germline gives CDR1 SGHTA, CDR2 FQGNSA. CDR3 sequence: CASSPPGGIMNTEAFF. CDR3 DNA: TGTGCCAGCAGCCCCCCTGGGGGGATCATGAACACTGAAGCTTTCTTT.

CDR3 residues: CASSQEGGYRYTF. The DNA of the CDR3 is TGTGCCAGCAGCCAAGAGGGGGGGTATCGCTACACCTTC. This sequence joins TRBV4-2 and TRBJ1-2; possibly TRBD1 for D (5 bases). V lost 0 bases to trimming and J lost 9 bases, with 11 bases between them. The CDR3 totals 13 residues. The germline V gene has CDR1 LGHNA and CDR2 YNFKEQ.

This clonotype was detected ten times or more. The chain has TRBV2 and TRBJ2-4; no reliable D call. CDR3 size: 11 residues. V shed 4 bases and J shed 10 bases, with 8 bases lying between them. The V gene's germline CDR1 is SNHLY and CDR2 FYNNEI. Here the CDR3 reads CASSGIRIQYF. The CDR3 region has the DNA TGTGCCAGCAGTGGGATAAGGATTCAGTACTTC.